This T cell receptor beta chain was sequenced in a study of CD8 T cells in ankylosing spondylitis. This clonotype was observed many times. TCRdb independently ran MiXCR on the 5' RACE reads; one entry per CDR3 protein. The sample yields tens of thousands of distinct CDR3 sequences, 6% seen once. From germline, CDR1 is SGDLS and CDR2 YYNGEE. The CDR3 extends over 17 amino acids. V was pared by 0 bases and J by 4 bases, with 8 bases of the junction left unmatched. The sample consisted of blood, either unsorted or a sorted T cell fraction (not recorded which). V usage is TRBV9 and J usage is TRBJ2-1, with 9 bases fitting TRBD2. The source of this sequence is a male donor with ankylosing spondylitis or in good health (not recorded which). DNA of the CDR3: TGTGCCAGCAGCGTAGCTCCCGGTGCGGGGGGGTACAATGAGCAGTTCTTC. Protein product: CASSVAPGAGGYNEQFF. Variable domain in full (rest from reference TRBV9 and TRBJ2-1): DSGVTQTPKHLITATGQRVTLRCSPRSGDLSVYWYQQSLDQGLQFLIQYYNGEERAKGNILERFSAQQFPDLHSELNLSSLELGDSALYFCASSVAPGAGGYNEQFFGPGTRLTVL.